This record covers a single TCR beta chain. This clone has only one observation. Its antigen is unknown. No clone much larger than this one lies a single base away; base qualities are absent. TCRbeta CDR3 regions were amplified from genomic DNA using the immunoSEQ Assay, a bias-controlled multiplex PCR. From the authors' description of their analysis: Within the assay, amplification of reference gene primers was used to estimate how many nucleated cells each sample contained. To quantify the absolute abundance of each unique TCRbeta CDR3 rearrangement, sequence reads were collapsed and filtered. For each sample, productive Simpson clonality was calculated as the square root of Simpson's diversity index across productive rearrangements. Here the immuneACCESS table is served through TCRdb, limited to in-frame sequences with V and J called. Missing clones are a known gap in these copies; in checked studies unresolved V genes cover under half, and the rest lacks a known reason. V, J and clone size are taken as reported in that table, and D and trimming were inferred from the DNA itself. Here the sample has 140,000 to 150,000 clones; 75% to 90% occur a single time. Together, the top ten hold around 4.2% of the sample.

This entry belongs to a study of blood T cell repertoires in COVID-19 (dated by TCRdb to the early 2020s). Looking at the study overall: Collaborator samples came from the United States, Italy and Spain and covered acute and convalescent phases of COVID-19. The material from the prospective study consisted of cDNA or gDNA derived from T cells, B-cell-depleted T cells, or PBMCs. The dataset comprised deeply sampled blood TCRbeta repertoires from subjects exposed to, actively infected with, or recovered from COVID-19. The repertoires were made available in a free public database intended to serve as a resource for research on the immune response to SARS-CoV-2. Samples were obtained from the ongoing ImmuneRACE study (first 160 participants) and from 1,200 or so subjects provided by 6 global collaborators. Nearly every sample came with metadata listing a de-identified subject ID, COVID-19 status, age in years and sex. Where available, HLA class I and class II types were obtained from metadata supplied by the sample provider rather than from assay-based typing.

Participants in the prospective study were aged roughly 18 to 90 years, lived in some 24 United States geographic areas, and enrolled through a virtual design. In the prospective study, participants were assigned to cohorts based on the clinical history participants reported in a screening survey and a study questionnaire. ImmuneRACE Cohort 3 recovered participants were defined by two consecutive negative NP/OP PCR tests, healthcare professional clearance, or symptom resolution. In the prospective study, mobile phlebotomists collected whole blood, serum and a nasopharyngeal or oropharyngeal swab from each participant. Prospective study participants could optionally give additional blood draws and questionnaires over an approximately 2-month period. Blood samples from the prospective study were shipped frozen or at room temperature prior to DNA extraction. General findings and caveats noted by the study authors: Clinical and demographic metadata were provided uncurated, with the amount varying by source and participant.

V and J lose 5 bases and 3 bases, and a span of 10 bases separates them. Sequences LNHDA (CDR1) and SQIVND (CDR2) are obtained from the germline V gene (reference sequence). The CDR3 numbers 13 residues from cysteine through phenylalanine. The read is trimmed to its CDR3 DNA, 39 bases read in frame from base 1. The sequence was obtained from a man between 45 and 60 years old who had recovered from COVID-19. Sequenced sample: PBMCs or T cells enriched from blood (not recorded which). The chain is made from TRBV19 and TRBJ1-2; tentative D gene TRBD1, with 6 bases matching. The CDR3 protein sequence reads: CASSRQADYGYTF. The DNA sequence follows: TGTGCCAGTAGTCGACAGGCCGACTATGGCTACACCTTC.